The T cell receptor beta chain under discussion was sequenced for a study of T cells after yellow fever vaccination. This CDR3 is 15 amino acids long. The trim removed 11 bases at V and 2 bases at J, leaving 13 bases unmatched. In germline, CDR1 is LGHDT, CDR2 YNNKEL (reference sequence). TCRdb used MiXCR to reprocess the 5' RACE reads, holding one entry per CDR3 protein. The repertoire holds approximately 150,000 distinct CDR3 sequences, with approximately 6.2% as singletons. The source is a man younger than 35 who received the YFV17D yellow fever vaccine. Sequencing used CD4+ T cells sorted from PBMCs, obtained on the day of the first yellow fever vaccination. The V and J genes are TRBV3-1 and TRBJ2-3, with TRBD1 identical over 7 bases. The CDR3 region has the DNA TGTGCCTCCTCCCAGGGGGTCCCCCACACAGATACGCAGTATTTT. Amino acids: CASSQGVPHTDTQYF.